The 31 T cell receptor beta chains given below trace back to one sample, sequenced in a study of CD8 T cells in Susac syndrome. An input of about 0.5 to 1 ug of RNA was subjected to reverse transcription using random hexamers. TCRdb reprocessed the immunoSEQ multiplex PCR reads via MiXCR and lists one record per CDR3 protein. The sample yields about 90,000 distinct CDR3 sequences, 90% to 95% seen once. Sequencing was performed on CD8+ T cells from PBMCs. These receptors were taken from a human donor in good health.

The chain employs TRBV11-2 and TRBJ1-1, with D possibly being TRBD1 (6 bases). The V and J ends lost 1 base and 4 bases respectively, with 13 bases between them. The CDR3 covers 15 residues. Germline V gives CDR1 SGHAT, CDR2 FQNNGV. CDR3 loop: CASSLGTAGGTEAFF. DNA for the CDR3: TGTGCCAGCAGCTTAGGGACAGCGGGGGGCACTGAAGCTTTCTTT. The complete variable domain, with remaining parts taken from reference TRBV11-2 and TRBJ1-1, reads EAGVAQSPRYKIIEKRQSVAFWCNPISGHATLYWYQQILGQGPKLLIQFQNNGVVDDSQLPKDRFSAERLKGVDSTLKIQPAKLEDSAVYLCASSLGTAGGTEAFFGQGTRLTVV.

This chain connects TRBV19 to TRBJ1-5; 9 positions agree with TRBD1. With V trimmed by 5 bases and J by 6 bases, 5 bases remained unmatched. The germline gives CDR1 LNHDA, CDR2 SQIVND (reference sequence). The CDR3 length is 14 residues. CDR3 sequence reads: CASSARQGGQPQHF. As DNA, the CDR3 is TGTGCCAGTAGTGCCCGACAGGGGGGTCAGCCCCAGCATTTT.

Turning to this clonotype: One end of the junction is discordant with germline, which a read error may explain. This rearrangement joins TRBV6-5 to TRBJ2-1; D is unresolved. Looked up from germline, CDR1 is MNHEY and CDR2 is SVGAGI. CDR3 length: 14 residues. Here the CDR3 DNA reads TGTGCCAGCGGTTACTCGGACTCCTACAATGAGCAGTTCTTC. It is translated as CASGYSDSYNEQFF.

This rearrangement joins TRBV27 to TRBJ1-1; TRBD1 is a possible D gene (6 bases). Trimming removed 2 bases from V and 6 bases from J, with 13 bases in between. In germline, CDR1 is MNHEY, CDR2 SMNVEV (reference sequence). There are 14 residues in the CDR3. Here the CDR3 reads CASSLRSGVAEAFF. The CDR3 DNA reads TGTGCCAGCAGTTTAAGGTCAGGGGTAGCTGAAGCTTTCTTT.

Only one count was recorded for this clonotype. The V call is TRBV27, the J call TRBJ2-2, with 7 bases identical to TRBD2. V lost 2 bases and J lost 2; bases outside the gene matches: 5. Germline V gene lookup returns CDR1 MNHEY and CDR2 SMNVEV (reference sequence). The CDR3 spans 16 residues. This CDR3 is CASSLSPSGNTGELFF. The CDR3 DNA is TGTGCCAGCAGTTTAAGCCCTAGCGGAAACACCGGGGAGCTGTTTTTT.

The V and J genes are TRBV21-1 and TRBJ2-7; TRBD2 is the table's D call and was not checked against the DNA. TRBV21-1 is a known pseudogene. The CDR3 is 16 amino acids. The CDR3 DNA sequence: TGTGCCAGCAGCAAAGTTCCGGGGACTATCTCCTACGAGCAGTACTTC. Translated, it gives CASSKVPGTISYEQYF.

A few counts support this clonotype. CDR3 DNA: TGCAGCGCCCGGACAGGTCGTGACTACGAGCAGTACTTC. This codes for CSARTGRDYEQYF. The chain employs TRBV29-1 and TRBJ2-7, with TRBD1 identical over 7 bases. The CDR3 sequence is 13 residues long. Losses at the gene ends were 7 bases for V and 3 bases for J; bases not matched to a gene: 9. The germline V gene encodes CDR1 SQVTM and CDR2 ANQGSEA.

V gene TRBV7-3 combines with J gene TRBJ2-3, with TRBD2 identical over 8 bases. Germline CDR1 is SGHTA and CDR2 is FQGTGA. The junction had 2 bases not matched to a gene; V was cut back by 1 base and J by 2 bases. The CDR3 length is 15 residues. The CDR3 DNA follows: TGTGCCAGCAGCTTAAGCGGGGGGAACACAGATACGCAGTATTTT. Translating gives CASSLSGGNTDTQYF.

CDR3 sequence: CASSPTPLRSGEQYF. CDR3 DNA: TGTGCCAGCAGTCCTACCCCCTTGAGATCCGGGGAGCAGTACTTC. This sequence joins TRBV27 and TRBJ2-7; no reliable D call. The V end lost 5 bases, the J end lost 7 bases, and 21 bases lay between the germline ends. This CDR3 is 15 amino acids long. CDR1 and CDR2 from the germline V gene are MNHEY and SMNVEV (reference sequence).

The chain joins TRBV14 to TRBJ2-7, with D perhaps being TRBD1 or TRBD2 (6 bases each). The V gene's germline CDR1 is SGHDN and CDR2 FVKESK. CDR3 length: 14 amino acids. The germline V and J ends were trimmed by 4 bases and 4 bases, with 14 bases remaining between them. CDR3 sequence: CASSPLGGLYEQYF. CDR3 DNA: TGTGCCAGCAGCCCCCTGGGGGGCCTTTACGAGCAGTACTTC.

This rearrangement joins TRBV5-6 to TRBJ2-1, with TRBD1 matching 8 bases. Looked up from germline, CDR1 is SGHDT and CDR2 is YYEEEE. With V trimmed by 2 bases and J by 6 bases, 4 bases remained unmatched. CDR3 length equals 14 residues. As DNA, the CDR3 is TGTGCCAGCAGCTTCGGACAGGGTGCCAATGAGCAGTTCTTC. This sequence encodes CASSFGQGANEQFF.

This chain links TRBV13 with TRBJ2-7, with TRBD1 matching over 8 bases. The CDR3 loop spans 14 amino acids. Looked up from germline, CDR1 is PRHDT and CDR2 is FYEKMQ (reference sequence). V lost 5 bases to trimming and J lost 2 bases; unmatched junction nucleotides: 5. This CDR3 is CASSLRTGPYEQYF. As DNA, the CDR3 is TGTGCCAGCAGCCTCCGGACAGGGCCCTACGAGCAGTACTTC. The variable domain in full, with the rest retrieved from reference TRBV13 and TRBJ2-7, is AAGVIQSPRHLIKEKRETATLKCYPIPRHDTVYWYQQGPGQDPQFLISFYEKMQSDKGSIPDRFSAQQFSDYHSELNMSSLELGDSALYFCASSLRTGPYEQYFGPGTRLTVT.

The chain links TRBV30 to TRBJ2-7; TRBD2 matches at 7 bases. Trimming took 2 bases from V and 5 from J; bases not matched to a gene: 9. The germline CDR1 and CDR2 sequences are GTSNPN and SVGIG (reference sequence). The CDR3 loop spans 14 amino acids. In nucleotides, the CDR3 is TGTGCCTGGAGTTGGGGAGGGAGCCCCGACGAGCAGTACTTC. This codes for CAWSWGGSPDEQYF.

The chain joins TRBV7-9 to TRBJ1-2; D gene uncertain. The germline V gene has CDR1 SEHNR and CDR2 FQNEAQ (reference sequence). The CDR3 consists of 12 residues. The V gene lost 4 bases and the J gene lost 2 bases, with 5 bases spanning the gap. CDR3: CASSSGNYGYTF. In DNA form, the CDR3 reads TGTGCCAGCAGCTCCGGGAACTATGGCTACACCTTC. The full variable domain, completed using reference TRBV7-9 and TRBJ1-2, is DTGVSQNPRHKITKRGQNVTFRCDPISEHNRLYWYRQTLGQGPEFLTYFQNEAQLEKSRLLSDRFSAERPKGSFSTLEIQRTEQGDSAMYLCASSSGNYGYTFGSGTRLTVV.

This clonotype appeared a single time. The chain recombines TRBV13 with TRBJ2-7; D unclear. The CDR3 loop spans 13 amino acids. Germline V gene sequence: CDR1 PRHDT, CDR2 FYEKMQ (reference sequence). Trimming removed 5 bases from V and 0 bases from J, with 8 bases in between. DNA of the CDR3: TGTGCCAGCAGCCCACTGACCTCCTACGAGCAGTACTTC. Encoded protein: CASSPLTSYEQYF.

CDR3: CASSAGTSGVGETQYF. The CDR3 coding sequence is TGTGCCAGCAGCGCCGGGACTAGCGGGGTTGGAGAGACCCAGTACTTC. The chain uses TRBV9 and TRBJ2-5; 13 bases align to TRBD2. With V trimmed by 3 bases and J by 4 bases, 6 bases remained unmatched. The length of the CDR3 is 16 residues. CDR1 SGDLS and CDR2 YYNGEE come from the germline V gene.

The chain employs TRBV29-1 and TRBJ2-2; 9 nucleotides match TRBD1. The CDR3 is 14 amino acids. CDR1 and CDR2 from the germline V gene are SQVTM and ANQGSEA. J was trimmed by 4 bases and V by 3 bases; bases with no gene match: 3. The CDR3 nucleotides are TGCAGCGTTGAGGACAGGGGAACCACCGGGGAGCTGTTTTTT. Its protein product is CSVEDRGTTGELFF.

The chain is built from TRBV27 and TRBJ1-5; D is perhaps TRBD1 (6 bases). The V end was cut by 3 bases, the J end by 3 bases, with 12 bases between. From germline, CDR1 is MNHEY and CDR2 SMNVEV (reference sequence). The CDR3 covers 15 residues. The CDR3 bases are TGTGCCAGCAGTTTGTTCGGGGGCCCCAATCAGCCCCAGCATTTT. This encodes CASSLFGGPNQPQHF.

This rearrangement joins TRBV6-2 or TRBV6-3 to TRBJ2-1; D remains ambiguous. Germline loops: CDR1 MNHEY, CDR2 SVGEGT. V was shortened by 2 bases and J by 0 bases, with 11 bases between the two germline ends. This CDR3 has 16 amino acids. The CDR3 here is CASSYLSRSSYNEQFF. The DNA for the CDR3 is TGTGCCAGCAGTTACCTAAGCAGGAGCTCCTACAATGAGCAGTTCTTC.

The J gene is TRBJ2-2, the V gene TRBV13, with D unclear. Trimming removed 4 bases from V and 4 bases from J, with 7 bases in between. Germline V gene data show CDR1 as PRHDT and CDR2 as FYEKMQ (reference sequence). The CDR3 totals 13 residues. CDR3 in amino acids: CASSSSGTGELFF. Here the CDR3 DNA reads TGTGCCAGCAGCTCCTCAGGCACCGGGGAGCTGTTTTTT.

The gene calls are TRBV14 and TRBJ1-1; D remains ambiguous. Between the trimmed V and J ends, which lost 1 base and 1 base, there was a span of 10 bases. This CDR3 spans 15 amino acids. Per germline, CDR1 SGHDN and CDR2 FVKESK. In DNA form, the CDR3 reads TGTGCCAGCAGCCAAGCGTTCGGACCGAACACTGAAGCTTTCTTT. As protein: CASSQAFGPNTEAFF.

The gene calls are TRBV6-6 and TRBJ2-3; TRBD2 agrees at 9 bases. The CDR3 loop spans 14 amino acids. Germline CDR1 MNHNY, CDR2 SVGAGI (reference sequence). With V trimmed by 4 bases and J by 2 bases, 1 base remained unmatched. The CDR3 region is CASSLAGATDTQYF. DNA of the CDR3: TGTGCCAGCAGTTTAGCGGGGGCCACAGATACGCAGTATTTT.

This chain links TRBV4-1 with TRBJ1-2; D unresolved. Germline V gives CDR1 MGHRA, CDR2 YSYEKL. V shed 0 bases and J shed 5 bases, with 16 bases lying between them. The CDR3 contains 16 residues. CDR3 loop: CASSQEEYGGPYGYTF. DNA of the CDR3: TGCGCCAGCAGCCAAGAGGAGTACGGCGGTCCTTATGGCTACACCTTC.

This chain connects TRBV13 to TRBJ2-2; D ambiguous. The CDR3 totals 17 residues. The V gene lost 5 bases and the J gene lost 3 bases, with 19 bases spanning the gap. Germline V gene lookup returns CDR1 PRHDT and CDR2 FYEKMQ (reference sequence). In DNA, the CDR3 is TGTGCCAGCAGCCCGATCACTACCTTTTTAGACACCGGGGAGCTGTTTTTT. This codes for CASSPITTFLDTGELFF.

This sequence joins TRBV5-6 and TRBJ1-1; 8 bases match TRBD1. The junction had 5 bases not matched to a gene; V was cut back by 4 bases and J by 3 bases. The CDR3 is made up of 14 amino acids. Germline V gene lookup returns CDR1 SGHDT and CDR2 YYEEEE. The chain's CDR3 is CASSNGQGHTEAFF. For the CDR3, the DNA is TGTGCCAGCAGCAATGGACAGGGCCACACTGAAGCTTTCTTT.

V is TRBV28 and J is TRBJ2-1; D might be TRBD1 or TRBD2, each matching 5 bases. Germline values: CDR1 MDHEN, CDR2 SYDVKM. The V gene lost 5 bases and the J gene lost 8 bases, with 16 bases spanning the gap. This CDR3 is built from 14 residues. The CDR3 nucleotides read TGTGCCAGCAGTGGGACCGCGCGTAGATATGAGCAGTTCTTC. It translates to CASSGTARRYEQFF.

This sequence joins TRBV30 and TRBJ1-1, with D hard to call. Germline V gene sequence: CDR1 GTSNPN, CDR2 SVGIG (reference sequence). The CDR3 contains 11 residues. V dropped 7 bases and J dropped 0 bases, with 6 bases sitting between them. The CDR3 loop is CASGLNTEAFF. In nucleotides, the CDR3 is TGTGCCTCGGGCCTGAACACTGAAGCTTTCTTT. Full variable domain (missing parts from reference TRBV30 and TRBJ1-1): SQTIHQWPATLVQPVGSPLSLECTVEGTSNPNLYWYRQAAGRGLQLLFYSVGIGQISSEVPQNLSASRPQDRQFILSSKKLLLSDSGFYLCASGLNTEAFFGQGTRLTVV.

The CDR3 here is CASSPGTSGGLRETQYF. CDR3 nucleotide sequence: TGTGCCAGCAGCCCGGGGACTAGCGGGGGTCTGCGGGAGACCCAGTACTTC. The gene calls are TRBV7-6 and TRBJ2-5; 14 positions agree with TRBD2. Germline V gives CDR1 SGHVS, CDR2 FNYEAQ. Trimming cost V 5 bases and J 5 bases; bases outside gene matches: 10. The CDR3 is 17 residues long.

The chain uses TRBV9 and TRBJ1-4; the match to TRBD1 covers 11 bases. The CDR3 covers 15 residues. V dropped 4 bases and J dropped 10; count of bases not matched to a gene: 9. Germline CDR1 is SGDLS and CDR2 is YYNGEE. CDR3 in amino acids: CASSPPGQGAGKLFF. CDR3 nucleotides: TGTGCCAGCAGCCCCCCCGGACAGGGGGCCGGAAAACTGTTTTTT.

This clonotype was seen only once. This chain uses TRBV21-1 with TRBJ2-5; no check of the table's D call, TRBD1, against the DNA was made. TRBV21-1 is a pseudogene segment. The CDR3 totals 14 residues. CDR3: CASRKGGFGKTQYF. The CDR3, as DNA: TGTGCCAGCAGAAAAGGGGGGTTCGGGAAGACCCAGTACTTC.

The chain carries TRBV4-2 and TRBJ1-1, with no clear D. The CDR3 consists of 18 residues. Between the trimmed V and J ends, which lost 0 bases and 0 bases, there was a span of 17 bases. In germline, CDR1 is LGHNA, CDR2 YNFKEQ. CDR3 sequence: CASSQDRVLSSLNTEAFF. The CDR3 DNA reads as TGTGCCAGCAGCCAAGATCGTGTACTGAGTTCCCTGAACACTGAAGCTTTCTTT.